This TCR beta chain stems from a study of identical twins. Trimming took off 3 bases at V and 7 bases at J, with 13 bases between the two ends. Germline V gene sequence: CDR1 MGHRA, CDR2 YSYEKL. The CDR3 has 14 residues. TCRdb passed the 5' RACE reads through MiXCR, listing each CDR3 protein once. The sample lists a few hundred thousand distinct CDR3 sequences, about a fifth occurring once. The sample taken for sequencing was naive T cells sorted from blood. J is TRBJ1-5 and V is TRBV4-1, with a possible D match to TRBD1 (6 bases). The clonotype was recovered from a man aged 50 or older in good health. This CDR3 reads CASSQGGGRQPQHF. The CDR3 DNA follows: TGCGCCAGCAGCCAGGGAGGGGGAAGGCAGCCCCAGCATTTT.